This is a list of T cell receptor beta chains from one sample in a study of CD8 T cells in Susac syndrome. MiXCR was run by TCRdb on the immunoSEQ multiplex PCR reads, yielding one entry per CDR3 protein. The sample yields just over 150,000 distinct CDR3 sequences, approximately 94% seen once. Sequencing was done on a sample of CD8+ T cells from PBMCs. The receptors come from a human donor with multiple sclerosis. Both conserved end residues are part of each CDR3. D genes are given only for firm matches. The listing skips clone size in some rows; elsewhere it reads once, few, many or a size class.

J | size | D | length | V | DNA | CDR3
TRBJ1-1 | - | - | 16 | TRBV11-2 | TGTGCCAGCAGCCCCGAAGTCAGGGTCTCGAACACTGAAGCTTTCTTT | CASSPEVRVSNTEAFF
TRBJ1-1 | once | - | 10 | TRBV13 | TGTGCCAGCAAGGGAGTCGAAGCTTTCTTT | CASKGVEAFF
TRBJ2-6 | - | - | 11 | TRBV19 | TGTGCCAGTAGTATTAGCAACGTCCTGACTTTC | CASSISNVLTF
TRBJ2-7 | - | - | 14 | TRBV9 | TGTGCCAGCAGCGTAGGGGACGGCGACTACGAGCAGTACTTC | CASSVGDGDYEQYF
TRBJ2-1 | - | TRBD1 | 19 | TRBV27 | TGTGCCAGCCTGAAGGTCTGGACAGGGGTTGGGGGCGGCTACAATGAGCAGTTCTTC | CASLKVWTGVGGGYNEQFF
TRBJ1-1 | - | - | 13 | TRBV12-5 | TGTGCTAGTGGATCGAGGGGTCGGACTGAAGCTTTCTTT | CASGSRGRTEAFF
TRBJ1-2 | - | - | 13 | TRBV27 | TGTGCCAGCAGTACCAGGTCGGGGTATGGCTACACCTTC | CASSTRSGYGYTF
TRBJ2-6 | - | - | 15 | TRBV3-1 | TGTGCCAGCAGCCAGACGTTGGGGGGGGCCAACGTCCTGACTTTC | CASSQTLGGANVLTF
TRBJ2-7 | - | - | 12 | TRBV30 | TGTGCCTGGAATGACAGGTCCTACGAGCAGTACTTC | CAWNDRSYEQYF
TRBJ2-3 | - | - | 15 | TRBV3-1 | TGTGCCAGCAGCCAAGAGGGACGCCGCACAGATACGCAGTATTTT | CASSQEGRRTDTQYF
TRBJ1-6 | - | - | 13 | TRBV4-3 | TGCGCCAGCAGCCAAGAACGGACCTCACCCCTCCACTTT | CASSQERTSPLHF
TRBJ2-5 | once | TRBD1 | 15 | TRBV9 | TGTGCCAGCAGCGTCGGGGACAGCAAACAAGAGACCCAGTACTTC | CASSVGDSKQETQYF
TRBJ2-7 | - | TRBD1 | 13 | TRBV7-9 | TGTGCCAGCAGCGCGGACAGGATAAGCGAGCAGTACTTC | CASSADRISEQYF
TRBJ1-5 | - | - | 16 | TRBV13 | TGTGCCAGCAGCACACGGGGCAGGGTGAAGGATCAGCCCCAGCATTTT | CASSTRGRVKDQPQHF
TRBJ2-5 | once | TRBD2 | 15 | TRBV27 | TGTGCCAGCAGTTTTACTAGCGGGTCCGCCGGGACCCAGTACTTC | CASSFTSGSAGTQYF
TRBJ2-2 | - | - | 13 | TRBV6-2/TRBV6-3 | TGTGCCAGCAGTTTTATAGACCCCGGGGAGCTGTTTTTT | CASSFIDPGELFF
TRBJ1-6 | once | TRBD1 | 16 | TRBV4-1 | TGCGCCAGCAGCCAAGATGCGGGACAGGGGGTTTCACCCCTCCACTTT | CASSQDAGQGVSPLHF
TRBJ2-7 | - | - | 14 | TRBV9 | TGTGCCAGCAGCGCGAGGGGGGATGCATACGAGCAGTACTTC | CASSARGDAYEQYF
TRBJ2-3 | - | - | 16 | TRBV11-2 | TGTGCCAGCAGCCCCCAAGTGGGCGGAACCACAGATACGCAGTATTTT | CASSPQVGGTTDTQYF
TRBJ1-4 | - | - | 15 | TRBV20-1 | TGCAGTGCTAGAGATTACCGGGAATCTAATGAAAAACTGTTTTTT | CSARDYRESNEKLFF
TRBJ2-7 | - | - | 16 | TRBV7-8 | TGTGCCAGCAGCTTAGAAGGGGTTAGCTCTGCCTACGAGCAGTACTTC | CASSLEGVSSAYEQYF
TRBJ2-7 | - | TRBD1 | 16 | TRBV7-9 | TGTGCCAGCAGCCCTAAGGCGGGACAGGGGTCCTACGAGCAGTACTTC | CASSPKAGQGSYEQYF
TRBJ1-1 | - | - | 16 | TRBV14 | TGTGCCAGCAGCCCCAAAATTAGGGACATGAACACTGAAGCTTTCTTT | CASSPKIRDMNTEAFF
TRBJ1-2 | few | - | 13 | TRBV27 | TGTGCCAGCAGTTTGGCCAGGGACTATGGCTACACCTTC | CASSLARDYGYTF
TRBJ2-5 | - | TRBD1 | 13 | TRBV7-9 | TGTGCCAGCACCCGGGACAGTGAAGAGACCCAGTACTTC | CASTRDSEETQYF
TRBJ2-7 | - | - | 13 | TRBV20-1 | TGCAGTGCTAGAACCGCGTGGGCCTACGAGCAGTACTTC | CSARTAWAYEQYF
TRBJ1-2 | - | - | 15 | TRBV3-1 | TGTGCCAGCAGCCCTCGAAGGCCGGGATCCTATGGCTACACCTTC | CASSPRRPGSYGYTF
TRBJ2-1 | - | - | 15 | TRBV7-8 | TGTGCCAGCAGCTTACTGGGGGGCTCCTACAATGAGCAGTTCTTC | CASSLLGGSYNEQFF
TRBJ2-3 | few | - | 15 | TRBV7-9 | TGTGCCAGCAGCTTAGGTCCAGGGATCACAGATACGCAGTATTTT | CASSLGPGITDTQYF
TRBJ2-7 | - | - | 15 | TRBV2 | TGTGCCAGCAGGCAGGACAAACTCCAAACCTACGAGCAGTACTTC | CASRQDKLQTYEQYF
TRBJ1-5 | - | - | 14 | TRBV30 | TGTGCCTGGAGTGTCGGACGGGACAATCAGCCCCAGCATTTT | CAWSVGRDNQPQHF
TRBJ2-3 | - | - | 13 | TRBV12-3/TRBV12-4 | TGTGCCAGCAGCCCTTCCCCCGTAGATACGCAGTATTTT | CASSPSPVDTQYF
TRBJ2-7 | - | TRBD1 | 15 | TRBV20-1 | TGCAGTGCTAGAGACCCAAGGGACAGGGACTACGAGCAGTACTTC | CSARDPRDRDYEQYF
TRBJ2-2 | - | - | 14 | TRBV13 | TGTGCCAGCAGCACCACAGGGATCACCGGGGAGCTGTTTTTT | CASSTTGITGELFF
TRBJ2-7 | - | TRBD1 | 16 | TRBV20-1 | TGCAGTGCTAAACCCCGGGACAGGGCGTTGCTCTACGAGCAGTACTTC | CSAKPRDRALLYEQYF
TRBJ1-2 | - | - | 13 | TRBV27 | TGTGCCAGCAGAGAAACAAGGCTAGCAGGCTACACCTTC | CASRETRLAGYTF
TRBJ2-7 | once | - | 14 | TRBV28 | TGTGCCAGCGCGAGGCGGATCGGATCCTACGAGCAGTACTTC | CASARRIGSYEQYF
TRBJ2-2 | - | - | 14 | TRBV12-3/TRBV12-4 | TGTGCCAGCAGTCTAACCACGAACACCGGGGAGCTGTTTTTT | CASSLTTNTGELFF
TRBJ2-3 | - | - | 15 | TRBV20-1 | TGCAGTGCTAGAGATCGACTGGGGGATACGGATACGCAGTATTTT | CSARDRLGDTDTQYF
TRBJ2-7 | - | - | 14 | TRBV2 | TGTGCCAGCAGTATCCCTCGGGCCTCCTACGAGCAGTACTTC | CASSIPRASYEQYF
TRBJ1-6 | - | - | 12 | TRBV15 | TGTGCCACCAGCAGTGGGAATTCACCCCTCCACTTT | CATSSGNSPLHF
TRBJ1-6 | - | - | 14 | TRBV6-6 | TGTGCCAGCAGCCCGAAGCCGGGTAATTCACCCCTCCACTTT | CASSPKPGNSPLHF
TRBJ2-7 | - | - | 13 | TRBV5-4 | TGTGCCAGCAGCTTTACAGGGATCGACGAGCAGTACTTC | CASSFTGIDEQYF
TRBJ2-1 | - | - | 15 | TRBV12-3/TRBV12-4 | TGTGCCAGCAGTTTAGGGCAGGGCCCTAACAATGAGCAGTTCTTC | CASSLGQGPNNEQFF
TRBJ2-3 | - | TRBD2 | 11 | TRBV2 | TGTGCCAGCAGTGGCGGACTAGGACAGTATTTT | CASSGGLGQYF
TRBJ1-3 | - | TRBD1 | 14 | TRBV12-3/TRBV12-4 | TGTGCCAGCACGCGGACAGGGGCCGGAAACACCATATATTTT | CASTRTGAGNTIYF
TRBJ1-6 | - | - | 16 | TRBV9 | TGTGCCAGCAGCGTAGCGATGGGGGTGGGGGCCTCACCCCTCCACTTT | CASSVAMGVGASPLHF
TRBJ2-6 | - | - | 15 | TRBV7-9 | TGTGCCAGCAGTTCGGACCTCTCTGGGGCCAACGTCCTGACTTTC | CASSSDLSGANVLTF
TRBJ1-2 | - | - | 15 | TRBV7-9 | TGTGCCAGCAGCTTAGTGGCAGCCGCTATGGGGGGCTACACCTTC | CASSLVAAAMGGYTF
TRBJ2-5 | - | - | 13 | TRBV12-3/TRBV12-4 | TGTGCCAGCAGTTTGGGGAACCAAGAGACCCAGTACTTC | CASSLGNQETQYF
TRBJ1-2 | - | TRBD1 | 14 | TRBV6-5 | TGTGCCAGCAGTTACGCAGGGGGGGCGCGTGGCTACACCTTC | CASSYAGGARGYTF
TRBJ1-6 | - | TRBD1 | 12 | TRBV12-3/TRBV12-4 | TGTGCCAGCACTGGGGACAGGGCACCCCTCCACTTT | CASTGDRAPLHF
TRBJ2-1 | once | - | 12 | TRBV7-9 | TGTGCCAGCAGCTTGGCTCGGTGGGAGCAGTTCTTC | CASSLARWEQFF
TRBJ1-2 | - | - | 10 | TRBV29-1 | TGCAGCGCACAGGGCCATGGCTACACCTTC | CSAQGHGYTF
TRBJ1-4 | - | - | 12 | TRBV7-9 | TGTGCCAGCTCAGGGTATGGTGAAAAACTGTTTTTT | CASSGYGEKLFF